The present T cell receptor (beta chain) was sequenced within a study of long-term antiretroviral therapy in people with HIV (dated by TCRdb to between 2020 and 2023). In terms of the full investigation: The earliest samples were collected approximately a decade before the 2015 WHO recommendation for immediate ART, a period when ART was typically delayed until CD4 counts fell. A retrospective serial study tested whether changes in peripheral blood TRB repertoire composition and diversity were associated with ART initiation and durable HIV suppression. The cohort contributed about 200 cryopreserved PBMC samples from fewer than 35 adults with confirmed HIV infection, collected serially over a mean of roughly 6 years (range 1-12). Eleven of the 30 participants with HIV were female. Test extractions of a monoclonal T-cell line alongside 33 polyclonal samples showed no cross-contamination during QIAcube processing.

The germline V gene gives CDR1 as SGHDN and CDR2 as FVKESK. Measured from the cysteine to the phenylalanine, the CDR3 is 16 residues long. Only the CDR3 region is kept as DNA, spanning 48 bases read in frame from base 1. V was cut back by 5 bases and J by 2 bases, leaving a gap of 19 bases between them. Participants were included only if at least one PBMC sample before ART initiation and at least two post-ART samples were available. Treatment was received in the United States of America by all participants with HIV. Cryopreserved samples of about 0.95-11 million PBMC were thawed and washed before DNA extraction. At the time of the earliest PBMC sample, participants with HIV were aged between roughly 20 and 60 years. Each participant contributed PBMC samples from 1-4 timepoints before ART initiation and 2-8 timepoints after ART initiation, with a median of 7 samples. Serial HIV viral load, CD4+ T-cell count, ART history and demographic data were obtained for every participant. A Qiagen kit on a QIAcube was used to extract genomic DNA from unsorted PBMC, with samples processed in batches of 12.

The immunoSEQ hsTCRB v3.0 assay was used at survey level resolution to sequence the TRB variable region. The target sequencing depth for TRB was about 40,000-50,000 T-cell genomes per sample. An Illumina MiSeq with a v3 150-cycle kit was used to sequence the pooled TRB libraries. The original methods were these. Repertoire analysis was run in R within a reproducible Nextflow workflow that covered QC, data transformation and analysis. LymphoSeq2, an R package for exploring AIRR-Seq data, was used to implement custom analyses. A few samples that produced fewer than 5000 total TRB sequences were removed, so some 190 HIV repertoires were analyzed. Among the approximately 200 retained HIV repertoires, 59 were collected before ART initiation and 129 after ART initiation. Repertoires were downsampled to 5000 TRB nucleotide sequences, with summary statistics averaged over 100 downsampling iterations. The analysis kept only TRB sequences whose CDR3 regions were at least seven amino acids long. Two measures captured diversity: a Shannon entropy-derived clonality score and the Gini coefficient. In the repertoire networks, any two of the top 5000 CDR3 amino acid sequences were linked whenever the two sequences differed by an edit distance of one. GLIPH2 predicted antigen specificity groups and MHC restriction for TRB CDR3 amino acid sequences. Known CMV, EBV, HIV or tissue antigen associations were flagged by matching CDR3 amino acid sequences against VDJdb and McPAS-TCR. Pre-ART, post-ART and control groups were compared with Wilcoxon signed-rank tests and Holm-Bonferroni correction. The table was pulled from immuneACCESS by TCRdb, which kept in-frame rearrangements only. Such tables lose some clones; where checked, under half of the loss comes from unresolved V genes, and the rest has no known cause. Clonal size and the V and J genes are those of that table, whereas D and trimming came from the DNA. A total of approximately 29,000 clones appear in this sample, 87% of them only once. The ten largest clones capture 10% to 15% of the sample.

The paper's findings and limits, for the study overall: Starting ART was linked to a significant rise in TRB diversity, yet even with long-term ART the diversity remained significantly lower than in transplant donor controls. Because pre-ART samples had limited cell numbers, unsorted PBMC were profiled rather than sorted CD4+ and CD8+ T cells. Owing to limited PBMC availability, only the TCR beta chain was sequenced, without alpha chain pairing. The samples span the years 2004 to 2017, and the ART regimens used at that time may not be as effective as current regimens. Narrower CDR3 length ranges were observed in HIV repertoires than in controls, and an antigen-experienced repertoire with only a slight naive shift after ART was suggested by the network structure. The repertoire was dominated across all time points by expanded TRB clones identified before ART initiation, although this dominance was seen to fluctuate and to decrease in many PLHIV after ART. Inferences about post-ART repertoire changes are limited because no data were available on ART adherence, viral resistance or therapy changes.

On this clone itself: The antigen it recognizes is unknown. Base qualities are not recorded, but no much larger clone differs from it by a single base.

The sample here was unsorted PBMCs, taken 1.1 years after starting antiretroviral therapy. The chain joins TRBV14 to TRBJ2-7; the best D guess is TRBD2, with 5 bases matching. The sequence was obtained from a man younger than 35 with HIV. The DNA reads as follows: TGTGCCAGCAGCACTGTTAGGGCGGGTGAGGCCTACGAGCAGTACTTC. This gives the protein CASSTVRAGEAYEQYF.